The source of this TCR beta chain is a study of T-cell reconstitution after alpha-beta-depleted transplantation in children. The length of the CDR3 is 13 residues. The V and J ends lost 2 bases and 5 bases, in that order; junction bases with no gene match: 6. Germline assignment: CDR1 DFQATT and CDR2 SNEGSKA (reference sequence). This clonotype showed up just once. TCRbeta library preparation incorporated unique molecular identifiers. Each CDR3 protein is one row after TCRdb ran MiXCR on the PCR reads. The table has some 530,000 distinct CDR3 sequences, under 15% seen once. V and J are TRBV20-1 and TRBJ2-7; 7 positions agree with TRBD2. The source is a human donor who donated a stem cell graft to a child with combined immunodeficiency. The sample in question was PBMCs from the stem cell graft donor, obtained from the stem cell graft. The CDR3 spells CSARPGGRNEQYF. CDR3 coding DNA: TGCAGTGCTAGACCGGGAGGACGGAACGAGCAGTACTTC.